These 14 T cell receptor beta chains came from one sample sequenced in a study of beta chain features in type 1 diabetes. cDNA synthesis used the whole RNA isolate, giving expressed TCRB sequences. Data came from immunoSEQ multiplex PCR; TCRdb stores just in-frame clones and leaves some out. The profile shows hundreds of thousands of clones, over 9.5% of them singletons. The sequenced sample was naive CD4+ T cells from blood. These receptors were collected from a man between 18 and 29 years old in good health.

The rearrangement uses TRBV7-2 and TRBJ2-7, with TRBD1 as a possible D gene (5 bases). The V end was cut by 5 bases, the J end by 2 bases, with 16 bases between. The CDR3 covers 15 residues. Germline V CDR1 and CDR2: SGHTA, FQGNSA. The CDR3 DNA sequence: TGTGCCAGCAGCGAACAATCCAGGGTAACCTACGAGCAGTACTTC. Residues: CASSEQSRVTYEQYF.

This clone has a handful of counts. This chain links TRBV6-5 with TRBJ1-6, with D unresolved. Germline CDR1 is MNHEY and CDR2 is SVGAGI. With 5 bases removed from V and 9 bases from J, the gap between germline ends came to 14 bases. This CDR3 has 14 amino acids. The CDR3 reads CASSERLGGSPLHF. The CDR3 region has the DNA TGTGCCAGCAGTGAGAGGCTTGGAGGTTCACCCCTCCACTTT.

The V call is TRBV27, the J call TRBJ2-7; TRBD2 is a possible D gene (5 bases). Trimming took 1 base from V and 0 from J, leaving 10 bases between them. Germline loops: CDR1 MNHEY, CDR2 SMNVEV (reference sequence). The CDR3 is made up of 15 amino acids. The DNA for the CDR3 is TGTGCCAGCAGTTTATTGGGCCGGGACTCCTACGAGCAGTACTTC. It is translated as CASSLLGRDSYEQYF.

This clone was detected only a few times. The chain employs TRBV6-5 and TRBJ2-5; 7 bases fit TRBD2. With V trimmed by 0 bases and J by 4 bases, 5 bases remained unmatched. Germline CDR1 MNHEY, CDR2 SVGAGI. The CDR3 loop spans 15 amino acids. This CDR3 is CASSYSYGLGETQYF. The CDR3 nucleotides read TGTGCCAGCAGTTACTCCTACGGACTAGGAGAGACCCAGTACTTC.

The J gene is TRBJ2-4, the V gene TRBV7-2; 7 bases agree with TRBD1. The V gene's germline CDR1 is SGHTA and CDR2 FQGNSA. The CDR3 is 14 amino acids. V lost 5 bases and J lost 8; bases outside the gene matches: 9. CDR3 bases: TGTGCCAGCAGCACGTATAACAGGGGAGACATTCAGTACTTC. It translates to CASSTYNRGDIQYF.

The chain links TRBV28 to TRBJ2-1; 8 nucleotides line up with TRBD2. The V gene end was trimmed by 7 bases and the J gene end by 2 bases; junction bases not matched to a gene: 7. The CDR3 contains 15 residues. Germline V gene data show CDR1 as MDHEN and CDR2 as SYDVKM. CDR3 bases: TGTGCCAGCACCCCGGGGGGGCAGGCCTACAATGAGCAGTTCTTC. Amino acids: CASTPGGQAYNEQFF.

The chain is built from TRBV7-2 and TRBJ1-1; TRBD1 matches at 7 bases. Germline assignment: CDR1 SGHTA and CDR2 FQGNSA. CDR3 length equals 16 residues. V lost 1 base to trimming and J lost 0 bases; unmatched junction nucleotides: 5. In nucleotides, the CDR3 is TGTGCCAGCAGCTTAGGTGGAGGGGGCATGAACACTGAAGCTTTCTTT. Translating gives CASSLGGGGMNTEAFF.

CDR3 protein: CASSLAVGGGEQYF. CDR3 nucleotide sequence: TGCGCCAGCAGCTTGGCCGTAGGGGGAGGGGAGCAGTACTTC. The V gene is TRBV5-1, the J gene TRBJ2-7, with a tentative D call TRBD2 (7 bases). The CDR3 has 14 residues. Trimming took 0 bases from V and 7 from J, leaving 14 bases between them. The germline gives CDR1 SGHRS, CDR2 YFSETQ.

The J gene is TRBJ2-7, the V gene TRBV4-3; 8 bases agree with TRBD2. This CDR3 spans 18 amino acids. After removal of 0 bases from V and 6 bases from J, the junction contained 16 bases not matched to a gene. Germline lookup yields CDR1 LGHNA and CDR2 YSLEER. The CDR3 coding sequence is TGCGCCAGCAGCCAAGATGTAAAGCGGGAGAGGGAGGGTCGCGAGCAGTACTTC. Its translation: CASSQDVKREREGREQYF.

The V call is TRBV28, the J call TRBJ1-2, with 8 bases fitting TRBD1. The trim removed 4 bases at V and 6 bases at J, leaving 7 bases unmatched. Germline assignment: CDR1 MDHEN and CDR2 SYDVKM. The CDR3 runs to 14 residues. As DNA, the CDR3 is TGTGCCAGCAGTTCGGGACAGGCTCCCGATGGCTACACCTTC. Amino acid sequence: CASSSGQAPDGYTF.

In its sample, this clone was seen a few times. The rearrangement joins TRBV23-1 to TRBJ2-7; D might be TRBD1 (6 bases). TRBV23-1 is placed among ORFs of uncertain function. V lost 4 bases to trimming and J lost 0 bases, with 10 bases between them. The CDR3 runs 14 residues. The CDR3 loop is CASSPDRCSYEQYF. The CDR3 DNA sequence: TGCGCCAGCAGTCCCGACAGGTGCTCCTACGAGCAGTACTTC.

The rearrangement uses TRBV5-4 and TRBJ2-5, with 12 positions matching TRBD2. The V gene end was trimmed by 3 bases and the J gene end by 5 bases; junction bases not matched to a gene: 5. The CDR3 sequence is 15 residues long. The V gene's germline CDR1 is SGHNT and CDR2 YYREEE (reference sequence). The CDR3, as DNA: TGTGCCAGCAGCTGGCGGACTAGCGGGGCGGAGACCCAGTACTTC. Amino acid sequence: CASSWRTSGAETQYF. The variable domain in full, with the rest retrieved from reference TRBV5-4 and TRBJ2-5, is ETGVTQSPTHLIKTRGQQVTLRCSSQSGHNTVSWYQQALGQGPQFIFQYYREEENGRGNFPPRFSGLQFPNYSSELNVNALELDDSALYLCASSWRTSGAETQYFGPGTRLLVL.

The CDR3 DNA reads TGTGCCAGCAGTCCGGGACAGGTCCCTTACGAGCAGTACTTC. Encoded protein: CASSPGQVPYEQYF. This chain joins TRBV28 and TRBJ2-7, with 8 bases fitting TRBD1. The ends lost 5 bases at V and 4 bases at J; junction bases unmatched: 7. Germline CDR1 and CDR2: MDHEN and SYDVKM. CDR3 length: 14 residues.

Only a few counts were recorded for this clone. The chain carries TRBV30 and TRBJ2-7, with D perhaps TRBD1 (6 bases). The CDR3 spans 14 residues. With 1 base removed from V and 6 bases from J, the gap between germline ends came to 16 bases. The germline V gene has CDR1 GTSNPN and CDR2 SVGIG (reference sequence). The CDR3 loop is CAWSGLTGQGEQYF. For the CDR3, the DNA is TGTGCCTGGAGTGGTCTAACAGGGCAAGGCGAGCAGTACTTC. The full variable domain, its missing parts supplied by reference TRBV30 and TRBJ2-7, is SQTIHQWPATLVQPVGSPLSLECTVEGTSNPNLYWYRQAAGRGLQLLFYSVGIGQISSEVPQNLSASRPQDRQFILSSKKLLLSDSGFYLCAWSGLTGQGEQYFGPGTRLTVT.